Ten or more counts support the clone carrying this T cell receptor (beta chain). Its antigen is undetermined. The data were taken from a study of T cells in Graves' hyperthyroidism and ophthalmopathy. Findings and caveats of the study: A 13 V-J model separated ophthalmopathy from stable hyperthyroidism. Prediction of ophthalmopathy progression came a median 6.5 months pre-onset. Most clonotypes expanded in the thyroid (above 0.001) were also present in blood.

RNA transcripts yielded amplified TCR beta CDR3 regions. The HTBI primer set drove a first-round RT-PCR of the TCR CDR3. Using its own MiXCR run on the multiplex PCR reads, TCRdb lists one record per CDR3 protein. The sample includes approximately 220,000 distinct CDR3 sequences, around 16% of them seen just once. With 9 bases removed from V and 5 bases from J, the gap between germline ends came to 17 bases. The CDR3 has 14 residues. CDR1 is SEHNR and CDR2 is FQNEAQ in the germline V gene (reference sequence). The specimen was blood. The V call is TRBV7-9, the J call TRBJ2-1, with TRBD1 as a possible D gene (5 bases). The sequence was obtained from a man in his forties with Graves' hyperthyroidism. The CDR3 nucleotides read TGTGCCAGTAAGTTTAGAGGACATGACAATGAGCAGTTCTTC. This gives the protein CASKFRGHDNEQFF.